These T cell receptor beta chains were read from a single sample in a study of shared clonotypes between healthy human individuals. Repertoires were generated with immunoSEQ multiplex PCR, while TCRdb's copy carries only in-frame clones and drops some. In the table there are about 2.5 million clones, about 90% of which are singletons. Sequencing was done on a sample of naive CD4+ T cells from PBMCs. These TCRs come from a man aged 18 to 35 in good health. Some clones in this sample may be carry-over from other donors' samples. Each CDR3 is given without its conserved first and last residue. The D gene is left open where the match is weak.

cdr3_aa,d_call,v_call,j_call,cdr3_length
ASSFGSDAGELF,-,TRBV5-1,TRBJ2-2,12
ASSPSMETQY,-,TRBV5-1,TRBJ2-5,10
ASSGGGTNMNTEAF,-,TRBV5-1,TRBJ1-1,14
ASSLGTAYYEQY,-,TRBV7-2,TRBJ2-7,12
ASSWGTSGSYNEQF,TRBD2,TRBV5-1,TRBJ2-1,14
ASSYSRGSYEQY,-,TRBV6-5,TRBJ2-7,12
ASMETGGITEAF,TRBD1,TRBV19,TRBJ1-1,12
ASGLAGGPSYEQY,TRBD2,TRBV5-6,TRBJ2-7,13
ASSSTGVGNTIY,TRBD1,TRBV19,TRBJ1-3,12
ASSFGRGGDTQY,TRBD2,TRBV28,TRBJ2-3,12
ASSPGLAGTYEQY,TRBD2,TRBV19,TRBJ2-7,13
ASSAGTSGTGELF,TRBD2,TRBV9,TRBJ2-2,13
ASSPEELGGETQY,-,TRBV2,TRBJ2-5,13
ASSLGPVEAF,-,TRBV13,TRBJ1-1,10
ASSQARDPSYNEQF,-,TRBV4-2,TRBJ2-1,14
ASSPAGLVTEQF,TRBD2,TRBV7-3,TRBJ2-1,12
ASLSGQASNQPQH,TRBD1,TRBV6-1,TRBJ1-5,13
ASSQGQNTEAF,-,TRBV7-3,TRBJ1-1,11
ASSVGGGGATEAF,-,TRBV9,TRBJ1-1,13
ASSFRRAGADTQY,-,TRBV7-9,TRBJ2-3,13
ASNPRQNMNTEAF,-,TRBV5-4,TRBJ1-1,13
SVDGGYTGELF,-,TRBV29-1,TRBJ2-2,11
ASSFLGLPEAF,-,TRBV5-4,TRBJ1-1,11
ASSVGRQGTIYEQY,TRBD1,TRBV9,TRBJ2-7,14
ASSPDRDRGYEQY,TRBD1,TRBV7-2,TRBJ2-7,13
ASSPGGQPQH,TRBD1,TRBV28,TRBJ1-5,10
ASSQDRDTEAF,-,TRBV4-3,TRBJ1-1,11
ASSDAPGLYGYT,-,TRBV6-1,TRBJ1-2,12
ASSLPGQGRAQETQY,TRBD1,TRBV7-3,TRBJ2-5,15
ASSLGHSNTEAF,-,TRBV5-6,TRBJ1-1,12
ASSGYVGAYEQY,-,TRBV25-1,TRBJ2-7,12
ASSAWKRDTQY,-,TRBV28,TRBJ2-3,11
ASSESRAGANVLT,-,TRBV2,TRBJ2-6,13
AINPSSGANVLT,-,TRBV10-3,TRBJ2-6,12
ASSFGTGLTGELF,TRBD1,TRBV5-1,TRBJ2-2,13
AIRQREGGTNEQF,-,TRBV10-3,TRBJ2-1,13
ASSSDYPGEKLF,-,TRBV7-9,TRBJ1-4,12
ASSLGDRGNTEAF,TRBD1,TRBV5-1,TRBJ1-1,13
ASSLVGSGANVLT,-,TRBV5-4,TRBJ2-6,13
ASSAWDGYYEQY,-,TRBV25-1,TRBJ2-7,12
ASSGQNTEAF,-,TRBV28,TRBJ1-1,10
ASSSHPNYGYT,-,TRBV28,TRBJ1-2,11
ASSLSRQGKGYT,-,TRBV27,TRBJ1-2,12
ASSMEVNQPQH,-,TRBV19,TRBJ1-5,11
ASSRTAGYEQF,-,TRBV11-3,TRBJ2-1,11
ASSRYRDDETEAF,-,TRBV7-9,TRBJ1-1,13
ASSLNSRSSYNEQF,-,TRBV7-3,TRBJ2-1,14
ASSFSYNSYEQY,-,TRBV11-2,TRBJ2-7,12
SVDHGQETQY,-,TRBV29-1,TRBJ2-5,10
ASSQDRWETGAYEQY,TRBD1,TRBV4-1,TRBJ2-7,15
ASHGSYEQY,-,TRBV28,TRBJ2-7,9
SVSGVSTGELF,-,TRBV29-1,TRBJ2-2,11
ASSIGGETQY,-,TRBV19,TRBJ2-5,10
ASSRDGDTQY,-,TRBV5-1,TRBJ2-3,10